This TCR beta chain was identified in a study of post-analysis software for immune sequencing data (dated by TCRdb to the mid-2010s). About the study as a whole: Disease courses on record covered relapsing-remitting, secondary progressive and progressive-relapsing multiple sclerosis, though some patients had no subtype annotation. Patient repertoires were compared against some twelve previously published healthy control repertoires from donors aged about 6 to 26 years. A subset of samples was prepared in parallel using single-end sample barcoding, then pooled and co-amplified after Illumina adapter ligation. Study-wide findings and limitations: Significantly higher frequencies in patients than in controls were found for roughly 5 TRBV segments, including TRBV5-6, TRBV5-1 and TRBV20-1. Compared with controls, multiple sclerosis patients had significantly lower normalized Chao1 diversity, a finding suggesting substantial peripheral T-cell clonal expansion. The multiple sclerosis patient group was slightly younger than the control group. Direct clustering with F measure revealed strong co-clustering of samples prepared in the same batch, which led to a batch-effect correction.

Unmatched junction bases come to 15, with V trimmed by 5 bases and J by 3 bases. The germline V gene sets CDR1 to MNHNS and CDR2 to SASEGT. CDR3 length: 18 amino acids, cysteine to phenylalanine. The kept DNA is CDR3 alone, 54 bases in frame from the first base. To demonstrate the VDJtools post-analysis software, TCR beta repertoires were profiled from the peripheral blood of more than 10 young patients with multiple sclerosis. Multiple sclerosis patients were children and adolescents aged about 6 to 15 years. Turning to this clonotype: It lacks a known antigen. One base away there is no much larger clone; base qualities are not given.

Library preparation used PCR. TCRdb shows the sequencer as Illumina HiSeq 2500. To reduce PCR and sequencing biases, unique molecular identifiers were built into the TCR beta cDNA libraries. Roughly 500,000 cDNA molecules were obtained for every 1 to 10 million input T cells, so each molecule roughly corresponded to one T cell. The patient libraries were prepared and sequenced with the same protocol used for the earlier healthy control dataset. Within a given batch, samples were prepared together, multiplexed and sequenced on the same HiSeq lane. Processing in the source paper ran as follows. MIGEC handled the raw barcoded reads, throwing out single-read molecular identifier groups before consensus assembly and CDR3 extraction. VDJtools was used for post-analysis of the clonotype tables, with diversity normalized by down-sampling every dataset to the smallest sample size. In repertoire overlap clustering, CDR3 amino acid sequences, but not nucleotide sequences, were matched to correct batch-related cross-sample contamination. TCRdb reran the public reads through fastp at Q25 and MiXCR, keeping productive beta chains. Each CDR3 protein appears once, grouped with its most common genes and DNA. The V and J calls come from TCRdb's annotation, not from the publication. This sample comprises about 620,000 distinct CDR3 sequences, roughly 47% of them detected only once. The top ten clones comprise around 1.7% of the sample.

Sequencing was carried out using blood. This TCR was recovered from a girl aged 5 to 17 with multiple sclerosis. The sequence links TRBV6-1 to TRBJ2-1; 8 bases in the junction line up with TRBD2. The nucleotide sequence reads as follows: TGTGCCAGCAGTCCCCCCGGCGGGGGGCCTGACCTCTACAATGAGCAGTTCTTC. Its protein product is CASSPPGGGPDLYNEQFF.